This T cell receptor beta chain derives from a study of PD-1 blockade in mismatch repair-deficient tumors. For the study at large: Patients had approximately 11 mismatch repair-deficient cancer types, all previously treated and progressing.

Notes on this clone: Antigen specificity is unknown.

This table comes from immunoSEQ multiplex PCR, and its TCRdb copy is limited to in-frame clones, with some not included. The sample shows about 79,000 clones, approximately 80% of them seen only once. Study-level results: Rapid post-treatment expansion, then contraction, generally preceding radiologic response, marked tumor-resident clones.

This TCR was recovered from an adult with mismatch repair-deficient cancer. The material was peripheral blood, obtained 44 weeks after starting pembrolizumab.

The CDR3 DNA is TGTGCCAGCAGCCGGGTAGCGGGTGAGACCCAGTACTTC. Encoded protein: CASSRVAGETQYF. The gene calls are TRBV5-6 and TRBJ2-5; TRBD2 agrees at 7 bases. J lost 5 bases, V lost 4 bases, and 5 bases had no gene match. There are 13 residues in the CDR3. The V gene's germline CDR1 is SGHDT and CDR2 YYEEEE.